Listed below are T cell receptor beta chains from one sample, sequenced in a study of blood T cell repertoires in COVID-19. The assay was immunoSEQ multiplex PCR, and TCRdb's table has in-frame clones only and misses some. The sample yields more than 95,000 clones, 90% seen once. Source material: peripheral blood. These receptors all stem from a man between 60 and 70 years old with acute or convalescent COVID-19. CDR3s include the opening cysteine and the closing phenylalanine or tryptophan. The D gene is left open where the match is weak. Clone size appears in some rows only: once, few, many, or a class for an expanded clone.

>TRBJ2-7|TRBV7-9|NA|NA
TGTGCCAGCAGCCGGAGTGGAGGAAGAAGCTCGTTCGAGCAGTACTTC
CASSRSGGRSSFEQYF
>TRBJ1-1|TRBV11-3|NA|TRBD1
TGTGCCAGCAGCTCGGGACAGGGGAGCACTGAAGCTTTCTTT
CASSSGQGSTEAFF
>TRBJ2-3|TRBV24-1|NA|TRBD1
TGTGCCACCAGTGATCACCGACAGGGGTCAGATACGCAGTATTTT
CATSDHRQGSDTQYF
>TRBJ2-2|TRBV5-6|NA|NA
TGTGCCAGCAGCGCTCCCGGGACAAGAGTCACCGGGGAGCTGTTTTTT
CASSAPGTRVTGELFF
>TRBJ2-6|TRBV19|NA|NA
TGTGCCAGTACCTTACTTCAGGGCGCTGGGGCCAACGTCCTGACTTTC
CASTLLQGAGANVLTF
>TRBJ1-4|TRBV7-9|NA|TRBD1
TGTGCCAGCAGTCCCGGACAGGCCCTAGAAGAAAAACTGTTTTTT
CASSPGQALEEKLFF
>TRBJ2-4|TRBV3-1/TRBV3-2|NA|NA
TGTGCCAGCAGCCAACAGGGGAAAAACATTCAGTACTTC
CASSQQGKNIQYF
>TRBJ2-2|TRBV19|NA|TRBD2
TGTGCCAGTAGTTCGGGACTAGCGGGGGACGGGGAGCTGTTTTTT
CASSSGLAGDGELFF
>TRBJ1-1|TRBV5-1|NA|TRBD1
TGCGCCAGCAGCTCGGGACAGGGATACACTGAAGCTTTCTTT
CASSSGQGYTEAFF
>TRBJ2-5|TRBV6-5|NA|TRBD2
TGTGCCACCACCCGGACTAGCGGGGGGCGAGAGACCCAGTACTTC
CATTRTSGGRETQYF
>TRBJ2-7|TRBV28|NA|TRBD2
TGTGCCAGCAGTTTGGGGGGGAGCTCCTACGAGCAGTACTTC
CASSLGGSSYEQYF
>TRBJ2-5|TRBV5-1|NA|NA
TGCGCCAGCAGCCCCAACCCGGGTCAGGAGACCCAGTACTTC
CASSPNPGQETQYF
>TRBJ1-5|TRBV27|few|TRBD1
TGTGCCAGCAGTTTATCGTTCCCCGCAGGGGGACCCCAGCATTTT
CASSLSFPAGGPQHF
>TRBJ2-2|TRBV10-1|NA|TRBD1
TGCGCCAGCAGTGAGTCATTGGGCAGGGGGAGCCTGAACACCGGGGAGCTGTTTTTT
CASSESLGRGSLNTGELFF
>TRBJ2-1|TRBV5-4|NA|TRBD2
TGTGCCAGCAGCCGAAAACTAGCGGGGGGAAGCAATGAGCAGTTCTTC
CASSRKLAGGSNEQFF
>TRBJ1-2|TRBV6-1|NA|TRBD1
TGTGCCAGCAGTGAAAGGACAGGGAACTATGGCTACACCTTC
CASSERTGNYGYTF
>TRBJ2-3|TRBV10-2|NA|NA
TGCGCCAGCAGTGAGTCCGGTGGAGGGGTGGGGACAGATACGCAGTATTTT
CASSESGGGVGTDTQYF
>TRBJ1-1|TRBV7-9|NA|NA
TGTGCCAGCAGCTTTACTGGTAAAGCTTTCTTT
CASSFTGKAFF
>TRBJ1-2|TRBV2|NA|TRBD1
TGTGCCAGCCGTAGACTTTTACAGGGGTCTGGCTACACCTTC
CASRRLLQGSGYTF
>TRBJ1-2|TRBV15|NA|NA
TGTGCCACCAGCAGAGACCTCACGGGACTCCTTAACTATGGCTACACCTTC
CATSRDLTGLLNYGYTF
>TRBJ2-1|TRBV3-1/TRBV3-2|NA|TRBD2
TGTGCCAGCGGGCGGGGGGCCGGATACAATGAGCAGTTCTTC
CASGRGAGYNEQFF
>TRBJ1-1|TRBV10-3|NA|NA
TGTGCCATCATGGGGGGTAAGGACACTGAAGCTTTCTTT
CAIMGGKDTEAFF
>TRBJ2-7|TRBV19|NA|TRBD1
TGTGCCAGTAAGGGCAGGGGGCATCCCTACGAGCAGTACTTC
CASKGRGHPYEQYF
>TRBJ1-3|TRBV18|NA|TRBD1
TGTGCCAGCTCCCCGGACAGGACCTCCATATATTTT
CASSPDRTSIYF
>TRBJ1-2|TRBV30|once|TRBD1
TGTGCCTTGGAGGACAGGGGGTTTCGCTATGGCTACACCTTC
CALEDRGFRYGYTF
>TRBJ2-2|TRBV12-5|NA|NA
TGTGCTAGTGCTCCGTGGGGGGTCGCGAACACCGGGGAGCTGTTTTTT
CASAPWGVANTGELFF
>TRBJ1-2|TRBV6-6|NA|NA
TGTGCCAGCAGTTACTCCGAGCCGATGACTAACTATGGCTACACCTTC
CASSYSEPMTNYGYTF
>TRBJ2-5|TRBV5-1|NA|NA
TGCGCCAGCAGCTTGTCTAATGATTCTGAAGAGACCCAGTACTTC
CASSLSNDSEETQYF
>TRBJ1-2|TRBV5-6|NA|TRBD1
TGTGCCAGCTTCCCGGGACAGGGTTTTGTTCACTATGGCTACACCTTC
CASFPGQGFVHYGYTF
>TRBJ1-1|TRBV9|few|NA
TGTGCCAGCAGCGTAGCTGGGGGGGGCACTGAAGCTTTCTTT
CASSVAGGGTEAFF
>TRBJ1-1|TRBV5-4|NA|TRBD1
TGTGCCAGCAGCTTGGATCAGGGGGTATCTTTCTTT
CASSLDQGVSFF
>TRBJ1-1|TRBV6-5|NA|NA
TGTGCCAGCGCAAACCCAGGTGGTGGTGGCACTGAAGCTTTCTTT
CASANPGGGGTEAFF
>TRBJ2-1|TRBV5-4|NA|TRBD2
TGTGCCAGCAGCCCCGGGACTAGCGGGGGGGCCTACAATGAGCAGTTCTTC
CASSPGTSGGAYNEQFF
>TRBJ1-2|TRBV6-6|NA|NA
TGTGCCAGCAGTTACTCGATAGCAGGGGCGCGCGGCTACACCTTC
CASSYSIAGARGYTF
>TRBJ1-2|TRBV6-5|NA|NA
TGTGCCAGCAGTTACAATGGGGGAGGGCGAGGCTACACCTTC
CASSYNGGGRGYTF
>TRBJ1-1|TRBV7-2|NA|TRBD1
TGTGCCAGCAGCTTAGCGAGACAGGGAATAGTAGCTTTCTTT
CASSLARQGIVAFF
>TRBJ1-2|TRBV7-2|NA|NA
TGTGCCAGCAGCCCGACAAAACGGCCCTTAGGCTACACCTTC
CASSPTKRPLGYTF
>TRBJ2-6|TRBV29-1|NA|NA
TGCAGCGTCGTAGAAGAGAGCTCTGGGGCCAACGTCCTGACTTTC
CSVVEESSGANVLTF
>TRBJ1-5|TRBV24-1|NA|NA
TGTGCCAAGAACGGTCCCCAGCATTTT
CAKNGPQHF
>TRBJ1-1|TRBV19|NA|NA
TGTGCCAGTAGTATAGATCCCAGGGGACCAGGGTTATTT
CASSIDPRGPGLF
>TRBJ1-2|TRBV11-1|NA|TRBD1
TGTGCCAGCTCTACAGGGGTCTATGGCTACACCTTC
CASSTGVYGYTF
>TRBJ2-1|TRBV19|once|TRBD1
TGTGCCAGTAGTATAGACGGACAGGGGTTTCCGTACAATGAGCAGTTCTTC
CASSIDGQGFPYNEQFF
>TRBJ1-3|TRBV18|NA|TRBD1
TGTGCCAGCTCACCCACAGGGGGCGCGTCTGGAAACACCATATATTTT
CASSPTGGASGNTIYF
>TRBJ1-1|TRBV5-1|NA|TRBD1
TGCGCCAGCAGCGGAGGGACAGGGTGGGGAACCGAAGCTTTCTTT
CASSGGTGWGTEAFF
>TRBJ1-5|TRBV12-3/TRBV12-4|NA|NA
TGTGCCAGCAGTTTAGGGGGCTGGGGCCGCATTTTT
CASSLGGWGRIF
>TRBJ2-2|TRBV27|NA|NA
TGTGCCAGCAGTCCTACCGGCGGACAGATGTCCCCCGGGGAGCTGTTTTTT
CASSPTGGQMSPGELFF
>TRBJ2-3|TRBV3-1/TRBV3-2|NA|NA
TGTGCCAGCAGCCAAGATCAGTCTACGCAGTATTTT
CASSQDQSTQYF
>TRBJ1-2|TRBV9|NA|NA
TGTGCCAGCAGCCCGGGGGGTTCTAGTAATGGCTACACCTTC
CASSPGGSSNGYTF
>TRBJ1-5|TRBV5-1|NA|NA
TGCGCCAGCAGCTTGGACGGGGTTAGAAATCAGCCCCAGCATTTT
CASSLDGVRNQPQHF